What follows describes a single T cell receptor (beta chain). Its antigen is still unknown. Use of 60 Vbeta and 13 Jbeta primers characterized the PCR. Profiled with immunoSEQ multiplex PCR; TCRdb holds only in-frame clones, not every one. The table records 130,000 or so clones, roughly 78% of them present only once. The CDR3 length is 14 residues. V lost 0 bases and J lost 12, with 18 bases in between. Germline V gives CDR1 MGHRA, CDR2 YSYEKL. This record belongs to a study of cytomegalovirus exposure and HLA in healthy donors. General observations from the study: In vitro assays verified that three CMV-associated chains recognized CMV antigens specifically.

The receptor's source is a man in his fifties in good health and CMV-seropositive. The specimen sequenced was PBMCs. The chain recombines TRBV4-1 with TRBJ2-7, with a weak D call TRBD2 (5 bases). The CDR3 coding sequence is TGCGCCAGCAGCCAAGATGAGAGGGCTTATGGGCCGTACTTC. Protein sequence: CASSQDERAYGPYF.